Shown below are 5 T cell receptor beta chains from a single sample sequenced in a study of identical twins. TCRdb reprocessed the 5' RACE reads with MiXCR, giving one entry per CDR3 protein. This table has about 500,000 distinct CDR3 sequences, approximately 14% appearing once. These sequences were also reported in another study, on yellow fever vaccine responses in identical twins.

Material for sequencing was CD4+ T cells sorted from blood. The receptors were sampled from a young woman in good health.

Ten or more counts support this clonotype. This chain links TRBV5-1 with TRBJ1-5, with TRBD1 matching over 7 bases. The CDR3 is 18 residues long. V was clipped by 4 bases and J by 2 bases; unmatched bases: 15. Per the germline V gene, CDR1 is SGHRS and CDR2 is YFSETQ. DNA for the CDR3: TGCGCCAGCAGCGTCATAATTGAGGGGGCTGTCGGCAATCAGCCCCAGCATTTT. It encodes CASSVIIEGAVGNQPQHF. Complete variable domain (other parts from reference TRBV5-1 and TRBJ1-5): KAGVTQTPRYLIKTRGQQVTLSCSPISGHRSVSWYQQTPGQGLQFLFEYFSETQRNKGNFPGRFSGRQFSNSRSEMNVSTLELGDSALYLCASSVIIEGAVGNQPQHFGDGTRLSIL.

This clonotype was seen many times. This CDR3 is CASSLGTGEYGYTF. The DNA of the CDR3 is TGCGCCAGCAGCCTCGGGACAGGAGAATATGGCTACACCTTC. This rearrangement joins TRBV5-1 to TRBJ1-2; 8 nucleotides line up with TRBD1. The CDR3 loop spans 14 amino acids. CDR1 is SGHRS and CDR2 is YFSETQ in the germline V gene. V lost 4 bases and J lost 5; bases outside the gene matches: 7. Full variable domain (remainder filled in from reference TRBV5-1 and TRBJ1-2): KAGVTQTPRYLIKTRGQQVTLSCSPISGHRSVSWYQQTPGQGLQFLFEYFSETQRNKGNFPGRFSGRQFSNSRSEMNVSTLELGDSALYLCASSLGTGEYGYTFGSGTRLTVV.

The chain links TRBV12-3 or TRBV12-4 to TRBJ1-2; D is uncertain. Trimming removed 10 bases at V and 7 bases at J, with 16 bases between. This CDR3 is built from 12 residues. The CDR3 sequence: CATKPGVSGYTF. The CDR3 DNA sequence: TGTGCCACAAAGCCTGGGGTTTCTGGCTACACCTTC.

The rearrangement uses TRBV7-2 and TRBJ2-7, with D possibly being TRBD1 (6 bases). The length of the CDR3 is 13 residues. From germline, CDR1 is SGHTA and CDR2 FQGNSA. Between the trimmed V and J ends, which lost 5 bases and 6 bases, there was a span of 14 bases. The CDR3 loop is CASSDRKGGEQYF. The CDR3 DNA reads TGTGCCAGCAGCGACAGGAAAGGTGGCGAGCAGTACTTC.

The chain uses TRBV5-5 and TRBJ2-3; D is perhaps TRBD2 (6 bases). The V end was cut by 2 bases, the J end by 6 bases, with 16 bases between. The CDR3 loop spans 15 amino acids. Germline V lookup: CDR1 SGHKS, CDR2 YYEKEE (reference sequence). DNA for the CDR3: TGTGCCAGCAGCTTCGAGGCAACTAGCTGGGATACGCAGTATTTT. Its translation is CASSFEATSWDTQYF.